This record concerns one T cell receptor (beta chain) sequence. Its matching antigen is unknown. These data are taken from a study of T cells expressing NK-cell markers. TCRdb reprocessed the 5' RACE reads, with one entry per CDR3 protein and no DNA. In total, the table holds roughly 180,000 distinct CDR3 sequences. Study results and caveats: The study found these clonotypes also leading the CD3+CD56-NKG2C+ fraction in a few donors. For a handful of donors, the dominant NKG2C+ clonotypes made up roughly 1.0-8% of their CD8+ T cells.

The CDR3 spans 16 residues. CDR1 is MDHEN, CDR2 SYDVKM, per germline. The TCR sequence derives from a woman between 18 and 75 years old in good health. Sequenced input: blood T cells: a sorted CD56 or NKG2C T cell subset, CD4+ or CD8+ T cells, or bulk PBMC T cells (not recorded which). The chain employs TRBV28 and TRBJ2-3; lacking DNA, the TRBD2 call made by TCRdb goes unchecked. The CDR3 reads CASSPLTSGITDTQYF.